This TCR beta chain was obtained from a study of blood T cells in healthy people across ages. About the study: Using template switching, researchers captured about one barcoded beta molecule for each two T cells. General study points: Older individuals had lower TCR beta diversity per million T cells (the decline was roughly linear). Estimated diversity that came from one million T cells was considered an underestimate.

The use of a sample-barcoded 5' primer and a J-beta primer mix characterized a second PCR of roughly 6 to 11 cycles. TCRdb ran MiXCR on the 5' RACE reads and lists one entry per CDR3 protein. The table records about 620,000 distinct CDR3 sequences, roughly half of them present only once. The CDR3 is made up of 12 amino acids. Germline V gene lookup returns CDR1 SQVTM and CDR2 ANQGSEA. V was trimmed by 4 bases and J by 9 bases, leaving 13 bases between them. A note on this clonotype: Its cognate antigen is unknown.

The chain links TRBV29-1 to TRBJ2-4; D is undetermined. The sequence was obtained from a woman over 75 in good health. The material sequenced was blood. The CDR3 is CSVASDTGIQYF. CDR3 nucleotides: TGCAGCGTTGCATCGGATACGGGCATTCAGTACTTC.